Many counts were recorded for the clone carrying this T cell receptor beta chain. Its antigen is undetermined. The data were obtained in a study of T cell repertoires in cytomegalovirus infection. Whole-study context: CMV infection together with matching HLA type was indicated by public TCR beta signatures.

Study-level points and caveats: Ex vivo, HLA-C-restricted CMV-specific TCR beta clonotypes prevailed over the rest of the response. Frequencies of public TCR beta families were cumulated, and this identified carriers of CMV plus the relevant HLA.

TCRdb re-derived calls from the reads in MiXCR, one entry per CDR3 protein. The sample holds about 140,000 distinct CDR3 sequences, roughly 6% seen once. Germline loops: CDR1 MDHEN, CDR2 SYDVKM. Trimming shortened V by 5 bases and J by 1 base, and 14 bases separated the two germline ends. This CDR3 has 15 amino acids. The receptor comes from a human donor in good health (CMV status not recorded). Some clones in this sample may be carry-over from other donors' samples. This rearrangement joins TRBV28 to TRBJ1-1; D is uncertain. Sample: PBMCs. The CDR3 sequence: CASSTPRLGNTEAFF. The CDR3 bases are TGTGCCAGCAGTACGCCTCGACTTGGGAACACTGAAGCTTTCTTT.